This TCR beta chain was identified during a study of blood T cell repertoires in COVID-19. Study details: Specimens from acute and convalescent COVID-19 originated in the United States, Italy and Spain. PBMCs, B-cell-depleted T cells, or T cells were the source of the cDNA or gDNA that made up the material.

The protocol was immunoSEQ multiplex PCR, while the TCRdb copy is restricted to in-frame clones and leaves out a portion. The data hold more than 200,000 clones, with 85% to 90% observed a single time. Source material: peripheral blood. The sequence came from a woman aged 55-69 years with acute or convalescent COVID-19.

CDR3 region: CASSNTGTYGYTF. For the CDR3, the DNA is TGTGCCAGTAGTAATACAGGGACCTATGGCTACACCTTC. This chain joins TRBV19 and TRBJ1-2; D may be TRBD1 (6 bases). From germline, CDR1 is LNHDA and CDR2 SQIVND (reference sequence). This CDR3 spans 13 amino acids. The V end was cut by 4 bases, the J end by 4 bases, with 10 bases between.